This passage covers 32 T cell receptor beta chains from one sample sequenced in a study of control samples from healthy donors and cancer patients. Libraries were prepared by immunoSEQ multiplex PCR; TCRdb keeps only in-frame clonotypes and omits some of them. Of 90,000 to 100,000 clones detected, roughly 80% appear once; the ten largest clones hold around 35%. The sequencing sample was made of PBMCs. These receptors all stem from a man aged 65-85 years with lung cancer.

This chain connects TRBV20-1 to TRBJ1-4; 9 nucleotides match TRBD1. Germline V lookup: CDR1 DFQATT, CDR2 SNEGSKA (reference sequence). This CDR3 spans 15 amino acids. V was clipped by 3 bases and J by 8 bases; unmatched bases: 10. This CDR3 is CSASGLGQGREKLFF. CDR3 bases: TGCAGTGCTAGTGGTTTGGGACAGGGTAGGGAAAAACTGTTTTTT.

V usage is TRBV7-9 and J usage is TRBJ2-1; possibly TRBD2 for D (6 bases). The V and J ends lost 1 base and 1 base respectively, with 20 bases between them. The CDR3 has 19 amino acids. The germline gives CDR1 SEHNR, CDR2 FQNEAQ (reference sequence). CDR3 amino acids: CASSLGAHGAGLSYNEQFF. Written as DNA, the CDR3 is TGTGCCAGCAGCTTAGGGGCCCACGGGGCGGGGTTATCCTACAATGAGCAGTTCTTC.

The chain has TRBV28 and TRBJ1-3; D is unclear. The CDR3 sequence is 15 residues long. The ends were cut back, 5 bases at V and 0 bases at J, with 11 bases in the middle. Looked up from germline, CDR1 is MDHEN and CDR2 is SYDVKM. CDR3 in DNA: TGTGCCAGCAGTAATGGAATCTCCTCTGGAAACACCATATATTTT. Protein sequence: CASSNGISSGNTIYF.

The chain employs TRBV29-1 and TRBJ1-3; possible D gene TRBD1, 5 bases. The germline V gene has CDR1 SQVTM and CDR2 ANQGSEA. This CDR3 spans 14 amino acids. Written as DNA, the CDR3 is TGCATCGCGACGACCGGGGCGCCGGGAAACACCATATATTTT. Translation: CIATTGAPGNTIYF.

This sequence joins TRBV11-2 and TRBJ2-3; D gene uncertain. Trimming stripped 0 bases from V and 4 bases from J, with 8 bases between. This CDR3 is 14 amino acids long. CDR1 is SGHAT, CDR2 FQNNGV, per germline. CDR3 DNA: TGTGCCAGCAGCTTAGAGGTCGGATCAGATACGCAGTATTTT. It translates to CASSLEVGSDTQYF. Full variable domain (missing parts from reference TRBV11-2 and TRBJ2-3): EAGVAQSPRYKIIEKRQSVAFWCNPISGHATLYWYQQILGQGPKLLIQFQNNGVVDDSQLPKDRFSAERLKGVDSTLKIQPAKLEDSAVYLCASSLEVGSDTQYFGPGTRLTVL.

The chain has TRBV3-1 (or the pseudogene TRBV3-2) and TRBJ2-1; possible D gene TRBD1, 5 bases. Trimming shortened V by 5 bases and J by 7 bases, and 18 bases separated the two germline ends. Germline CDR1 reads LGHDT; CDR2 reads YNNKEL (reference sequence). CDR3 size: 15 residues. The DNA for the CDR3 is TGTGCCAGCAGCGGTCTCTGGGGCGCAGGGAATGAGCAGTTCTTC. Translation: CASSGLWGAGNEQFF.

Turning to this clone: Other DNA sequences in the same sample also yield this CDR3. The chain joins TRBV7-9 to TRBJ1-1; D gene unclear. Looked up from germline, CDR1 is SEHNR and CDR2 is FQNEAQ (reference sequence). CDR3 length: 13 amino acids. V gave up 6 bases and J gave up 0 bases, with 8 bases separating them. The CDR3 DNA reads TGTGCCAGCAGTTTAACCATGAACACTGAAGCTTTCTTT. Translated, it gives CASSLTMNTEAFF.

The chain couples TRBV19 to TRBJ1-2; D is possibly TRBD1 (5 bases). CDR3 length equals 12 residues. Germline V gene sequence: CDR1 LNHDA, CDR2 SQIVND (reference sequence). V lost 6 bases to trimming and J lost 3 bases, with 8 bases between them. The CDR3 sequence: CASRRRDYGYTF. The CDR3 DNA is TGTGCCAGTAGGCGCAGGGACTATGGCTACACCTTC.

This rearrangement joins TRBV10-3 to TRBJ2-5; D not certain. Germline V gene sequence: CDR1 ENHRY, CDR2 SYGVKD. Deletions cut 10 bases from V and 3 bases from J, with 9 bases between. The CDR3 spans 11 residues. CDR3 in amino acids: CATEAEETQYF. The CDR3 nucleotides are TGTGCCACCGAGGCAGAAGAGACCCAGTACTTC.

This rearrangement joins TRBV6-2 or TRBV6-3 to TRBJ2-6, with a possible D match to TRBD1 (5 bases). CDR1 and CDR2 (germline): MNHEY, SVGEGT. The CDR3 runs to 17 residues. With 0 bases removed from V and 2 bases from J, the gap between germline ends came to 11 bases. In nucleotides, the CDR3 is TGTGCCAGCAGTTACTCCCCAGGGTTGGCTGGGGCCAACGTCCTGACTTTC. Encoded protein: CASSYSPGLAGANVLTF.

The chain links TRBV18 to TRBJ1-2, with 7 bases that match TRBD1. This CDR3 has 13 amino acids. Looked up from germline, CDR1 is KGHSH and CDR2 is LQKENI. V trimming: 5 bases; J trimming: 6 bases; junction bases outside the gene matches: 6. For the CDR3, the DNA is TGTGCCAGCTCATTAGACAGGGTCCATGGCTACACCTTC. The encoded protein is CASSLDRVHGYTF.

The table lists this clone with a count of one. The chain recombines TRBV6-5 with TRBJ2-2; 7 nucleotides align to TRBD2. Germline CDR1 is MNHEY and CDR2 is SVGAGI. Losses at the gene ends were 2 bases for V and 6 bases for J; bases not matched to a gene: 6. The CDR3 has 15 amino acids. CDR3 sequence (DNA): TGTGCCAGCAGTTACGGGGGGGAGGTAGCCGGGGAGCTGTTTTTT. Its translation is CASSYGGEVAGELFF.

CDR3 coding DNA: TGTGCCACCGGGGGGGCAGCCAATGAGCAGTTCTTC. It specifies CATGGAANEQFF. The chain has TRBV3-1 (or the pseudogene TRBV3-2) and TRBJ2-1, with TRBD2 matching over 8 bases. The germline V gene encodes CDR1 LGHDT and CDR2 YNNKEL (reference sequence). The CDR3 spans 12 residues. Trimming took 10 bases from V and 6 from J; bases not matched to a gene: 5.

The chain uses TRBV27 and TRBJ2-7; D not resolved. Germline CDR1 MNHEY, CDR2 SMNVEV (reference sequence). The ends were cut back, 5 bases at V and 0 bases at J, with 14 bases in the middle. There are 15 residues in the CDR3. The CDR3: CASSAPRKDSYEQYF. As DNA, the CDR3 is TGTGCCAGCAGTGCCCCTCGGAAGGACTCCTACGAGCAGTACTTC.

The CDR3: CAWSEGHLSSGNTIYF. The CDR3 nucleotides are TGTGCCTGGAGTGAGGGACATTTGAGCTCTGGAAACACCATATATTTT. The chain carries TRBV30 and TRBJ1-3, with a possible D match to TRBD1 (6 bases). Germline values: CDR1 GTSNPN, CDR2 SVGIG (reference sequence). The CDR3 consists of 16 residues. Trimming stripped 1 base from V and 0 bases from J, with 13 bases between. Full variable domain (rest looked up from reference TRBV30 and TRBJ1-3): SQTIHQWPATLVQPVGSPLSLECTVEGTSNPNLYWYRQAAGRGLQLLFYSVGIGQISSEVPQNLSASRPQDRQFILSSKKLLLSDSGFYLCAWSEGHLSSGNTIYFGEGSWLTVV.

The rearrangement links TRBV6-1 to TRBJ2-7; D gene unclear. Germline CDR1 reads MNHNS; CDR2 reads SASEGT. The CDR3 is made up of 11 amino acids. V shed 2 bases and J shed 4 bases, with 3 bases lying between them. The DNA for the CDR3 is TGTGCCAGCAGTGAACGATACGAGCAGTACTTC. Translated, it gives CASSERYEQYF.

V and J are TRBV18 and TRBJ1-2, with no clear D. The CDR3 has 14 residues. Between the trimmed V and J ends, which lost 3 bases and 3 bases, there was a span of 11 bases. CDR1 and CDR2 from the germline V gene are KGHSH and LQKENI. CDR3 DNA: TGTGCCAGCTCACCTATGGAGGGTCACTATGGCTACACCTTC. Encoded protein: CASSPMEGHYGYTF.

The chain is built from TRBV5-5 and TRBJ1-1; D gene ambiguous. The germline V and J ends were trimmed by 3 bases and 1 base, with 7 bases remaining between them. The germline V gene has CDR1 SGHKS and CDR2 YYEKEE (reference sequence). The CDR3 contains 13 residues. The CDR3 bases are TGTGCCAGCAGCTCCCCGGGGAACACTGAAGCTTTCTTT. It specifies CASSSPGNTEAFF.

CDR3 coding DNA: TGTGCCAGCAGTGGGGGGACAGCAGAAAAACTGTTTTTT. Translation gives CASSGGTAEKLFF. This chain joins TRBV2 and TRBJ1-4; 7 nucleotides agree with TRBD1. Trimming at V came to 4 bases and at J to 8 bases, leaving 4 bases not matched to a gene. This CDR3 has 13 amino acids. Germline values: CDR1 SNHLY, CDR2 FYNNEI. Together with reference TRBV2 and TRBJ1-4, the CDR3 gives the full variable domain: EPEVTQTPSHQVTQMGQEVILRCVPISNHLYFYWYRQILGQKVEFLVSFYNNEISEKSEIFDDQFSVERPDGSNFTLKIRSTKLEDSAMYFCASSGGTAEKLFFGSGTQLSVL.

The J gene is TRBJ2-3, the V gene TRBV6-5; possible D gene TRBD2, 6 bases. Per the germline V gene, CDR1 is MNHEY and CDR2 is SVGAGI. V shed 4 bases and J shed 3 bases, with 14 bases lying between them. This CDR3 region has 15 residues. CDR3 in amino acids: CASSSPGGVTDTQYF. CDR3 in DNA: TGTGCCAGCAGTTCCCCCGGCGGGGTTACAGATACGCAGTATTTT.

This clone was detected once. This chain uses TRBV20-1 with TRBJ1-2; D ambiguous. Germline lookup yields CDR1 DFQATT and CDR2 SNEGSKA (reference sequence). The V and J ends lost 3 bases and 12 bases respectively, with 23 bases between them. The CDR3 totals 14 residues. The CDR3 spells CSASKVTRAKGNTF. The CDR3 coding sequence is TGCAGTGCTAGTAAGGTTACAAGAGCAAAGGGCAACACCTTC.

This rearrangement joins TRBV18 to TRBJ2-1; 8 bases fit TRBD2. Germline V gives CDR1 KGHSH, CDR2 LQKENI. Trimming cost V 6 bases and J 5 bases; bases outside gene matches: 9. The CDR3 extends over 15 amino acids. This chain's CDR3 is CASSPSRAGDNEQFF. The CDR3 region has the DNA TGTGCCAGCTCCCCCTCTCGAGCGGGGGACAATGAGCAGTTCTTC. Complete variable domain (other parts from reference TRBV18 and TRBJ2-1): NAGVMQNPRHLVRRRGQEARLRCSPMKGHSHVYWYRQLPEEGLKFMVYLQKENIIDESGMPKERFSAEFPKEGPSILRIQQVVRGDSAAYFCASSPSRAGDNEQFFGPGTRLTVL.

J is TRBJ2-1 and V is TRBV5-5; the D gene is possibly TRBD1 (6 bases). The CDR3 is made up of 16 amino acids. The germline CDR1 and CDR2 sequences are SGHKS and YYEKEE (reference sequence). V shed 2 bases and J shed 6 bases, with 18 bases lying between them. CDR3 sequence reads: CASSFPGQSHPNEQFF. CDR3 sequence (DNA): TGTGCCAGCAGCTTTCCAGGACAGTCTCATCCCAATGAGCAGTTCTTC.

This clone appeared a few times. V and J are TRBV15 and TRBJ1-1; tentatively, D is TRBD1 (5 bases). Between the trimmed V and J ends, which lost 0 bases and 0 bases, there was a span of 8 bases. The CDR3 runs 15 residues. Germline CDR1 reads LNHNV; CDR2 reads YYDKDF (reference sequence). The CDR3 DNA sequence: TGTGCCACCAGCAGAGATAAGGGGATGAACACTGAAGCTTTCTTT. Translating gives CATSRDKGMNTEAFF.

CDR3 amino acids: CASSLGTDTDTQYF. As DNA, the CDR3 is TGCGCCAGCAGCCTGGGGACAGACACAGATACGCAGTATTTT. The V gene is TRBV5-1, the J gene TRBJ2-3; 7 positions match TRBD1. Trimming removed 4 bases from V and 2 bases from J; junction bases left unmatched: 4. Germline lookup yields CDR1 SGHRS and CDR2 YFSETQ. The CDR3 totals 14 residues.

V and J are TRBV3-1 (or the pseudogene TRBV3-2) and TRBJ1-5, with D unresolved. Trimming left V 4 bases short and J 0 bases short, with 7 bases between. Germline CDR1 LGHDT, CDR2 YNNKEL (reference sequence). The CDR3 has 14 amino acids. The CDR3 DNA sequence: TGTGCCAGCAGCCGGGATCATAGCAATCAGCCCCAGCATTTT. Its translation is CASSRDHSNQPQHF.

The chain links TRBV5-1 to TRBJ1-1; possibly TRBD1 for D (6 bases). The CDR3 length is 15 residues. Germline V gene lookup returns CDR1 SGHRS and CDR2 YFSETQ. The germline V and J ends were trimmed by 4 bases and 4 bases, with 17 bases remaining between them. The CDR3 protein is CASSASRGGGTEAFF. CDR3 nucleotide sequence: TGCGCCAGCAGCGCGTCCAGGGGAGGGGGCACTGAAGCTTTCTTT. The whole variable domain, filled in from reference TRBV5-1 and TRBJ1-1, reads KAGVTQTPRYLIKTRGQQVTLSCSPISGHRSVSWYQQTPGQGLQFLFEYFSETQRNKGNFPGRFSGRQFSNSRSEMNVSTLELGDSALYLCASSASRGGGTEAFFGQGTRLTVV.

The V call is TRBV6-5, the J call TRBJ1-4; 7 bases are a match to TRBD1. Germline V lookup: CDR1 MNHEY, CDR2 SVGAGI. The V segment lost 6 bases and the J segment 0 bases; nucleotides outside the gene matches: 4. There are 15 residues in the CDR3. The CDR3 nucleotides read TGTGCCAGCAGGATTGACAGGGCAACTAATGAAAAACTGTTTTTT. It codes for CASRIDRATNEKLFF.

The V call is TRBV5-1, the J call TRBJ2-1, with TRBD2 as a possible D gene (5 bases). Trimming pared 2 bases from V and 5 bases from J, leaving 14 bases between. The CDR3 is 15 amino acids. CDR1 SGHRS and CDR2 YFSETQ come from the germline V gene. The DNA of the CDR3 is TGCGCCAGCAGCTTAGCGGACCTTACCCACAATGAGCAGTTCTTC. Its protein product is CASSLADLTHNEQFF.

The CDR3 DNA sequence: TGTGCTAGTGGTTTCGTGGGCGGGGGGCCCGCGGGAGATACGCAGTATTTT. Its protein product is CASGFVGGGPAGDTQYF. The chain recombines TRBV12-5 with TRBJ2-3; TRBD2 agrees at 8 bases. V lost 3 bases to trimming and J lost 5 bases; unmatched junction nucleotides: 13. CDR1 is LGHNT, CDR2 FRNRAP, per germline. This CDR3 region has 17 residues.

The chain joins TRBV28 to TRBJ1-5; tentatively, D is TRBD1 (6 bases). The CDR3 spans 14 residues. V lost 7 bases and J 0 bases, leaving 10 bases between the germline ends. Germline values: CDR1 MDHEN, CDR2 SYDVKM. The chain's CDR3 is CASIGGDSNQPQHF. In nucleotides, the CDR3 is TGTGCCAGCATAGGGGGGGATAGCAATCAGCCCCAGCATTTT.

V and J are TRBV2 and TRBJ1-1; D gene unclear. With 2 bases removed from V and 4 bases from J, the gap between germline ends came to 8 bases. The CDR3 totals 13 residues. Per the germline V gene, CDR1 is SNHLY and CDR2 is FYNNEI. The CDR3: CASSEREATEAFF. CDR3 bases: TGTGCCAGCAGTGAACGTGAGGCCACTGAAGCTTTCTTT. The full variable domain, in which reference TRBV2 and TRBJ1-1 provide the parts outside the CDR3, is EPEVTQTPSHQVTQMGQEVILRCVPISNHLYFYWYRQILGQKVEFLVSFYNNEISEKSEIFDDQFSVERPDGSNFTLKIRSTKLEDSAMYFCASSEREATEAFFGQGTRLTVV.